This note documents a single T cell receptor (beta chain) sequence. What it binds is unknown. Trimming took off 2 bases at V and 8 bases at J, with 12 bases between the two ends. The CDR3 runs 13 residues. Germline V CDR1 and CDR2: MNHNS, SASEGT. This record belongs to a study of OX40 agonist ivuxolimab in advanced cancers. On the study more broadly: Ivuxolimab was delivered to patients intravenously every 2 weeks at doses spanning 0.01 to 10 mg/kg.

Some clones are missing from TCRdb's copy, which holds only in-frame ones; the method was immunoSEQ multiplex PCR. The data contain about 73,000 clones, about 89% of them singletons. Any history of autoimmune disease or systemic immunosuppression disqualified patients. Study-level findings and limits: More expanded clones were found, on average, in CD8+ than in CD4+ T cells.

This sequence joins TRBV6-1 and TRBJ1-2; D gene unclear. The receptor's source is an adult with an advanced solid tumor such as melanoma, head and neck, liver or kidney cancer. The specimen was CD4+ or CD8+ T cells sorted from blood, collected in a trial of the OX40 agonist ivuxolimab. CDR3 sequence (DNA): TGTGCCAGCAGTGAATTGTCCGACGGGGGCTACACCTTC. This codes for CASSELSDGGYTF.